This T cell receptor (beta chain) was obtained from a study of blood T cell repertoires in COVID-19. Study summary: Sample material is recorded as cDNA or gDNA derived from T cells, B-cell-depleted T cells, or PBMCs.

Trimming removed 3 bases at V and 6 bases at J, with 5 bases between. Per the germline V gene, CDR1 is MDHEN and CDR2 is SYDVKM. The CDR3 totals 11 residues. Per the original methods: Amplification of reference gene primers provided the estimated nucleated cell counts. Some clones are missing from TCRdb's copy, which holds only in-frame ones; the method was immunoSEQ multiplex PCR. That table gives V, J and clone size, and the DNA gave D and trimming. The sample consists of 95,000 or so clones, about 84% of them appearing once. Sequencing was performed on peripheral blood. The clonotype originates from a human donor in a cohort sampled during active COVID-19. The chain employs TRBV28 and TRBJ1-2; D uncertain. The CDR3 region is CASSLTNGYTF. The CDR3 coding sequence is TGTGCCAGCAGTTTGACTAATGGCTACACCTTC.